Following are 15 T cell receptor beta chains from one sample sequenced in a study of shared clonotypes between healthy human individuals. Repertoires were generated with immunoSEQ multiplex PCR, while TCRdb's copy carries only in-frame clones and drops some. The top ten clones hold about 1.8% of a sample with millions of clones, just over 90% of them seen once. Terminally differentiated effector memory CD45RA+ cells were excluded from the naive CD8 cells, which were CD45RO-negative and positively selected for CCR7. Specimen: naive CD8+ T cells from PBMCs. Receptor source: a man aged 18 to 29 in good health. Some clones in this sample may be carry-over from other donors' samples.

This clone occurred a few times. This sequence joins TRBV30 and TRBJ1-3; D is unresolved. This CDR3 comprises 15 residues. Trimming left V 0 bases short and J 0 bases short, with 9 bases between. The germline V gene has CDR1 GTSNPN and CDR2 SVGIG (reference sequence). CDR3 loop: CAWSVESPSGNTIYF. CDR3 bases: TGTGCCTGGAGTGTAGAGTCACCCTCTGGAAACACCATATATTTT. The entire variable domain, with the rest obtained from reference TRBV30 and TRBJ1-3, is as follows: SQTIHQWPATLVQPVGSPLSLECTVEGTSNPNLYWYRQAAGRGLQLLFYSVGIGQISSEVPQNLSASRPQDRQFILSSKKLLLSDSGFYLCAWSVESPSGNTIYFGEGSWLTVV.

As DNA, the CDR3 is TGCGCCAGCAGTGAGCCGAGGACAGTGCTCTCCTACGAGCAGTACTTC. This gives the protein CASSEPRTVLSYEQYF. The rearrangement links TRBV10-2 to TRBJ2-7, with D possibly TRBD1 on 6 matching bases. V was clipped by 2 bases and J by 0 bases, with 14 bases between them. The CDR3 is made up of 16 amino acids. Per the germline V gene, CDR1 is WSHSY and CDR2 is SAAADI.

The chain employs TRBV29-1 and TRBJ1-2; the D gene is possibly TRBD1 (5 bases). V gave up 1 base and J gave up 7 bases, with 22 bases separating them. Germline V gene data show CDR1 as SQVTM and CDR2 as ANQGSEA. The CDR3 sequence is 16 residues long. CDR3 DNA: TGCAGCGTTGAAGTCATAATAGGGCAGGGAATCAGTGGCTACACCTTC. Its protein product is CSVEVIIGQGISGYTF.

This chain joins TRBV2 and TRBJ1-2, with D unclear. This CDR3 has 15 amino acids. Trimming removed 5 bases from V and 4 bases from J, with 17 bases in between. Looked up from germline, CDR1 is SNHLY and CDR2 is FYNNEI. CDR3 sequence reads: CASSSPSIAGYGYTF. The CDR3 nucleotides read TGTGCCAGCAGTTCACCTTCCATTGCGGGCTATGGCTACACCTTC.

The chain has TRBV27 and TRBJ2-7, with D unresolved. The germline gives CDR1 MNHEY, CDR2 SMNVEV (reference sequence). V was clipped by 4 bases and J by 5 bases, with 12 bases between them. The CDR3 is 13 amino acids. In DNA, the CDR3 is TGTGCCAGCAGTTCCTTAGACCTACACGAGCAGTACTTC. Translating it yields CASSSLDLHEQYF.

V is TRBV19 and J is TRBJ2-7, with D unclear. The germline V and J ends were trimmed by 1 base and 5 bases, with 12 bases remaining between them. In germline, CDR1 is LNHDA, CDR2 SQIVND (reference sequence). There are 14 residues in the CDR3. The DNA for the CDR3 is TGTGCCAGTAGTATAGTCAACCGGTTAGACGAGCAGTACTTC. Protein: CASSIVNRLDEQYF.

V usage is TRBV28 and J usage is TRBJ2-6; D might be TRBD1 (6 bases). Germline V gives CDR1 MDHEN, CDR2 SYDVKM. Trimming cost V 3 bases and J 0 bases, with 9 bases left between them. The CDR3 consists of 16 residues. The CDR3: CASSFRGISGANVLTF. CDR3 DNA: TGTGCCAGCAGTTTTAGGGGGATCTCTGGGGCCAACGTCCTGACTTTC.

The chain joins TRBV7-9 to TRBJ1-1, with D perhaps TRBD1 (6 bases). Deletions cut 4 bases from V and 0 bases from J, with 15 bases between. The CDR3 totals 16 residues. In germline, CDR1 is SEHNR, CDR2 FQNEAQ (reference sequence). The CDR3 nucleotides read TGTGCCAGCAGCTCCGGTGGGGGGGGCATGAACACTGAAGCTTTCTTT. It encodes CASSSGGGGMNTEAFF. Based on the CDR3 plus reference TRBV7-9 and TRBJ1-1, the full variable domain is DTGVSQNPRHKITKRGQNVTFRCDPISEHNRLYWYRQTLGQGPEFLTYFQNEAQLEKSRLLSDRFSAERPKGSFSTLEIQRTEQGDSAMYLCASSSGGGGMNTEAFFGQGTRLTVV.

Only one count was recorded for this clone. The same CDR3 also results from other DNA sequences found in this sample. This chain connects TRBV4-3 to TRBJ1-3; D gene ambiguous. The CDR3 extends over 15 amino acids. In germline, CDR1 is LGHNA, CDR2 YSLEER. The ends were cut back, 1 base at V and 2 bases at J, with 9 bases in the middle. The CDR3 here is CASSQGSGAGNTIYF. For the CDR3, the DNA is TGCGCCAGCAGCCAAGGTAGCGGGGCTGGAAACACCATATATTTT.

Here the CDR3 reads CASSQRSLAGGPGEQYF. In nucleotides, the CDR3 is TGCGCCAGCAGCCAACGAAGTCTAGCGGGAGGGCCGGGGGAGCAGTACTTC. This sequence joins TRBV4-3 and TRBJ2-7; TRBD2 matches at 12 bases. V lost 2 bases, J lost 7 bases, and 12 bases stayed unmatched. The germline gives CDR1 LGHNA, CDR2 YSLEER. The CDR3 has 17 amino acids.

This clone was counted a single time. The chain combines TRBV9 with TRBJ2-2, with 9 bases identical to TRBD1. Germline CDR1 SGDLS, CDR2 YYNGEE. This CDR3 contains 17 residues. The V segment lost 1 base and the J segment 3 bases; nucleotides outside the gene matches: 7. In DNA form, the CDR3 reads TGTGCCAGCAGCGTACCCGGGACAGGGCCAGACACCGGGGAGCTGTTTTTT. It is translated as CASSVPGTGPDTGELFF.

The chain couples TRBV6-1 to TRBJ1-1; no reliable D call. The germline V gene encodes CDR1 MNHNS and CDR2 SASEGT. V gave up 2 bases and J gave up 3 bases, with 13 bases separating them. The CDR3 is made up of 15 amino acids. The CDR3 DNA follows: TGTGCCAGCAGTGAATCCTCTTATGGGGACACTGAAGCTTTCTTT. Its protein is CASSESSYGDTEAFF.

CDR3 in DNA: TGTGCCAGCAGTAACCTCCCCCTACTAGCGGGATCTGAGCAGTTCTTC. Amino acid sequence: CASSNLPLLAGSEQFF. The J gene is TRBJ2-1, the V gene TRBV27, with 10 bases aligning to TRBD2. The CDR3 covers 16 residues. Germline CDR1 is MNHEY and CDR2 is SMNVEV (reference sequence). The trim removed 5 bases at V and 9 bases at J, leaving 13 bases unmatched.

V and J are TRBV27 and TRBJ2-1; 9 bases map to TRBD2. Germline loops: CDR1 MNHEY, CDR2 SMNVEV (reference sequence). The V and J ends lost 7 bases and 4 bases, in that order; junction bases with no gene match: 8. This CDR3 has 15 amino acids. The CDR3 nucleotides read TGTGCCAGCAAGGGTCGGACTAGCGCGTACAATGAGCAGTTCTTC. Residues: CASKGRTSAYNEQFF.

V and J are TRBV7-9 and TRBJ1-5; D unclear. This CDR3 comprises 13 residues. Germline loops: CDR1 SEHNR, CDR2 FQNEAQ (reference sequence). V was clipped by 1 base and J by 6 bases, with 7 bases between them. The CDR3 coding sequence is TGTGCCAGCAGCTTAGAGGCGGGTCAGCCCCAGCATTTT. Translating gives CASSLEAGQPQHF.